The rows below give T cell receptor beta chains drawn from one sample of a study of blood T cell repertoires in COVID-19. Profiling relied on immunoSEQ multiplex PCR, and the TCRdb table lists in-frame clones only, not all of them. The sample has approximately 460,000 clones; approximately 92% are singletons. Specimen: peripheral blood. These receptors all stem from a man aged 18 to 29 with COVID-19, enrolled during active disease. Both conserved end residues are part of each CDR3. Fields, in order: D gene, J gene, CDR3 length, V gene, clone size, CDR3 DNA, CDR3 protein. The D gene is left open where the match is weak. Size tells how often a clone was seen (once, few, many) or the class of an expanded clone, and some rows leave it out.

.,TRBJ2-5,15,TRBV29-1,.,TGCAGCGTTGAAGTTGGGACACGGGCCCAAGAGACCCAGTACTTC,CSVEVGTRAQETQYF
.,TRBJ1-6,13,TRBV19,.,TGTGCCAGTAGTATAGAAAAGAGTTCACCCCTCCACTTT,CASSIEKSSPLHF
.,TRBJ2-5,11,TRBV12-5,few,TGTGCTAGTAGGGGTATGGAGACCCAGTACTTC,CASRGMETQYF
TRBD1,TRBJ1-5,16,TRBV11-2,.,TGTGCCAGCAGCTTAGGAGACAGGGGACGGAATCAGCCCCAGCATTTT,CASSLGDRGRNQPQHF
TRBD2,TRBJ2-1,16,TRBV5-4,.,TGTGCCAGCAGCCCTATGACTAGCGGAGCCTACAATGAGCAGTTCTTC,CASSPMTSGAYNEQFF
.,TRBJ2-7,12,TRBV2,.,TGTGCCAGCATGGGCAATCTTGGCGAGCAGTACTTC,CASMGNLGEQYF
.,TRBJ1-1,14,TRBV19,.,TGTGCCAGTAGTATAGGGAGGGGGAACACTGAAGCTTTCTTT,CASSIGRGNTEAFF
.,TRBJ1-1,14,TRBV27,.,TGTGCCAGCAGTTCAGACCTACCAGGGACTGAAGCTTTCTTT,CASSSDLPGTEAFF
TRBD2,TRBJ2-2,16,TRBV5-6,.,TGTGCCAGCAGCTTGGGGCAGCGGGGGGTGACCGGGGAGCTGTTTTTT,CASSLGQRGVTGELFF
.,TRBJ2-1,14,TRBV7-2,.,TGTGCCAGCAGCGAGATTGCCTTTAACAATGAGCAGTTCTTC,CASSEIAFNNEQFF
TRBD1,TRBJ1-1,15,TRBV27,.,TGTGCCAGCAGTTTATCCCAGGGGGGCAAAACTGAAGCTTTCTTT,CASSLSQGGKTEAFF
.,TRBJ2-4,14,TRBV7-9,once,TGTGCCAGCAGTAAACCGGGAGCCAAAAACATTCAGTACTTC,CASSKPGAKNIQYF
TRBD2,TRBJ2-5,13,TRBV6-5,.,TGTGCCAGCAGCCACGGGGGGGCCGAGACCCAGTACTTC,CASSHGGAETQYF
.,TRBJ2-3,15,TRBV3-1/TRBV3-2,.,TGTGCCAGCAGCCAGACTGACAGTAGCACAGATACGCAGTATTTT,CASSQTDSSTDTQYF
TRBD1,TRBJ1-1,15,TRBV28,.,TGTGCCAGCAGTTTTGGGACAGGGGTGAACACTGAAGCTTTCTTT,CASSFGTGVNTEAFF
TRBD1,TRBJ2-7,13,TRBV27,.,TGTGCCAGCAGTCTTGGGACAGGCTACGAGCAGTACTTC,CASSLGTGYEQYF
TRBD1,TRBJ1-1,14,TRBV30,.,TGTGCCTGGAGTCCCAGCAGGACAGGAGGGGAAGCTTTCTTT,CAWSPSRTGGEAFF
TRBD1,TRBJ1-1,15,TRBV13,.,TGTGCCAGCAGCTCAGACAGGGGGTGGAACACTGAAGCTTTCTTT,CASSSDRGWNTEAFF
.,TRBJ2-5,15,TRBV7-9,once,TGTGCCAGCAGCTCCTCATGGAGCCCGGGGGAGACCCAGTACTTC,CASSSSWSPGETQYF
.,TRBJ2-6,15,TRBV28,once,TGTGCCAGCAGCAGTACAGGGCCTGGGGCCAACGTCCTGACTTTC,CASSSTGPGANVLTF
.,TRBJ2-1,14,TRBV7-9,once,TGTGCCAGCAGCTTACTAGGAAAAGACAATGAGCAGTTCTTC,CASSLLGKDNEQFF
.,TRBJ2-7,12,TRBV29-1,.,TGCAGCGTTGTGCTAGGGGAAAACGAGCAGTACTTC,CSVVLGENEQYF
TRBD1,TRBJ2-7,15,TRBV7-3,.,TGTGCCAGCAGCCTTTCCGGGACAGGGGGAAACGAGCAGTACTTC,CASSLSGTGGNEQYF
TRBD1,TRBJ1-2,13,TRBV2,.,TGTGCCACCCGGACAGGGAATGGTGATGGCTACACCTTC,CATRTGNGDGYTF
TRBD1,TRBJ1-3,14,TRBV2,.,TGTGCCAGCAGCAGCAGGGGGTCTGGAAACACCATATATTTT,CASSSRGSGNTIYF
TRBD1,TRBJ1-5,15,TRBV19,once,TGTGCCAGTAGTTACAGGGGCGCGAGCAATCAGCCCCAGCATTTT,CASSYRGASNQPQHF
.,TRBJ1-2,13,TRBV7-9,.,TGTGCCAGCAGCTTAGCGGGAGGCTCTGGCTACACCTTC,CASSLAGGSGYTF
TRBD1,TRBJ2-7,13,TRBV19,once,TGTGCCACTTCGCTCGGACAGGCGACCGAGCAGTACTTC,CATSLGQATEQYF
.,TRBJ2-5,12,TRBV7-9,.,TGTGCCAGCAGCTTAGGGAGGGGGACCCAGTACTTC,CASSLGRGTQYF
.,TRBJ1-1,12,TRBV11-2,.,TGTGCCAGCAGTTTCAGGGTTCCTGAAGCTTTCTTT,CASSFRVPEAFF
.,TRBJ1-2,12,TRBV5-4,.,TGTGCCAGCAGCTTGGACAGGCTGGGCTACACCTTC,CASSLDRLGYTF
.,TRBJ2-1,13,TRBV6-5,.,TGTGCCAGCAGTTGGAGCCCGGCTAGCGCGCAGTTCTTC,CASSWSPASAQFF
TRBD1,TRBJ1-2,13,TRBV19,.,TGTGCCACGAGACAGGGGGCTTCTTATGGCTACACCTTC,CATRQGASYGYTF
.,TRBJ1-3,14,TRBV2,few,TGTGCCAGCAGTGAAGCGCCAGGGCCTAACACCATATATTTT,CASSEAPGPNTIYF
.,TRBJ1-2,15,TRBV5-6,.,TGTGCCAGCAGCTCCTACGGGAGGGACGATGCTGGCTACACCTTC,CASSSYGRDDAGYTF
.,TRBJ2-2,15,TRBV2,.,TGTGCCAGCAGTGAAGGTCTATTTAACACCGGGGAGCTGTTTTTT,CASSEGLFNTGELFF
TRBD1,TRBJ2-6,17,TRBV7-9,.,TGTGCCAGCAGCTCAGGACAGGGGGCTGCTGGGGCCAACGTCCTGACTTTC,CASSSGQGAAGANVLTF
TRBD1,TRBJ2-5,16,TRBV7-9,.,TGTGCCAGCAGCTCAAACAGGGGAGTCGTACCAGAGACCCAGTACTTC,CASSSNRGVVPETQYF
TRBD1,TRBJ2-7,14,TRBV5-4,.,TGTGCCAGCAGCTCCCTGGACAGGGACGACGAGCAGTACTTC,CASSSLDRDDEQYF
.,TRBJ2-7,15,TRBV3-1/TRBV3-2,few,TGTGCCAGCAGCCCCCGCGTGTCCGGGACCTACGAGCAGTACTTC,CASSPRVSGTYEQYF
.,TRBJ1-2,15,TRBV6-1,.,TGTGCCAGCAGTGAAGCTACACCCCAGGCCTATGGCTACACCTTC,CASSEATPQAYGYTF
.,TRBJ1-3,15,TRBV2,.,TGTGCCAGCAGTGAACAAACGGGGGCTGGAAACACCATATATTTT,CASSEQTGAGNTIYF
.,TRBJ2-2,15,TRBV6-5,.,TGTGCCAGCAGTTACTCCGCAGGGGCTTACGGGGAGCTGTTTTTT,CASSYSAGAYGELFF
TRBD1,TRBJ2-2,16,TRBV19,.,TGTGCCAGTAGCCCCAAGGGGGCCGTGGGAACCGGGGAGCTGTTTTTT,CASSPKGAVGTGELFF
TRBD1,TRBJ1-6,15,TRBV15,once,TGTGCCACCAGCAGAGCGGGACAGACGGGGTCACCCCTCCACTTT,CATSRAGQTGSPLHF
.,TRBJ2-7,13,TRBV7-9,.,TGTGCCAGCAGCTTAGGCGCAGGGGACGAGCAGTACTTC,CASSLGAGDEQYF
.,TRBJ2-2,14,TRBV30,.,TGTGCCTGGAGTTTGGGGTTAGCGCCCGGGGAGCTGTTTTTT,CAWSLGLAPGELFF
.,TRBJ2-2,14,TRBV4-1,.,TGCGCCAGCAGCCAAGACGCGAACACCGGGGAGCTGTTTTTT,CASSQDANTGELFF
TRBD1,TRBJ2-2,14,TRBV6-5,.,TGTGCCAGCAGTACACAGGGGGCCACCGGGGAGCTGTTTTTT,CASSTQGATGELFF
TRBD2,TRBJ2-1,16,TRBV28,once,TGTGCCAGCAGTTCGGGGGCGGGAGGGTCTTACAATGAGCAGTTCTTC,CASSSGAGGSYNEQFF
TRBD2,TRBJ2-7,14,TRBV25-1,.,TGTGCCACCTCCCCCGGGAGGGTATTATACGAGCAGTACTTC,CATSPGRVLYEQYF
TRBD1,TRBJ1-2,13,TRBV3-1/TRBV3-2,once,TGTGCCAGCAGCCAAATAGGGGGCGGTGGCTACACCTTC,CASSQIGGGGYTF
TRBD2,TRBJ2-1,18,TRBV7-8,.,TGTGCCAGCAGCTACCCGCCGAAACTAGCGGGAGGGCCGGGTGAGCAGTTCTTC,CASSYPPKLAGGPGEQFF